These 15 T cell receptor beta chains came from one sample sequenced in a study of blood T cell repertoires in COVID-19. Some clones are missing from TCRdb's copy, which holds only in-frame ones; the method was immunoSEQ multiplex PCR. Of under 300,000 clones listed, roughly 82% are singletons. Material for sequencing was peripheral blood. Receptors were obtained from a man older than 75 with acute or convalescent COVID-19.

V usage is TRBV5-6 and J usage is TRBJ1-1; a possible D gene is TRBD1 (6 bases). Germline CDR1 and CDR2: SGHDT and YYEEEE. The CDR3 spans 13 residues. V gave up 6 bases and J gave up 8 bases, with 17 bases separating them. The CDR3 coding sequence is TGTGCCAGCATCCAACAGGGTCTTACCGAAGCTTTCTTT. This sequence encodes CASIQQGLTEAFF.

V and J are TRBV28 and TRBJ2-7; 12 bases fit TRBD1. The CDR3 spans 12 residues. The germline gives CDR1 MDHEN, CDR2 SYDVKM. The V gene end was trimmed by 6 bases and the J gene end by 12 bases; junction bases not matched to a gene: 6. The CDR3 nucleotides read TGTGCCAGCAGCTCCGGGACAGGGGGCGGGTACTTC. It encodes CASSSGTGGGYF.

The V and J genes are TRBV5-6 and TRBJ1-6; D unresolved. Germline V gives CDR1 SGHDT, CDR2 YYEEEE. The CDR3 runs to 14 residues. The V end lost 4 bases, the J end lost 0 bases, and 5 bases lay between the germline ends. CDR3 residues: CASSLSSYNSPLHF. CDR3 in DNA: TGTGCCAGCAGCCTGAGCTCCTATAATTCACCCCTCCACTTT. The whole variable domain, filled in from reference TRBV5-6 and TRBJ1-6, reads DAGVTQSPTHLIKTRGQQVTLRCSPKSGHDTVSWYQQALGQGPQFIFQYYEEEERQRGNFPDRFSGHQFPNYSSELNVNALLLGDSALYLCASSLSSYNSPLHFGNGTRLTVT.

Concerning this clone: Within the sample, other DNA sequences also encode this same CDR3. The chain combines TRBV28 with TRBJ1-2; D is uncertain. The germline gives CDR1 MDHEN, CDR2 SYDVKM. Trimming removed 5 bases at V and 2 bases at J, with 12 bases between. This CDR3 region has 14 residues. The CDR3 here is CASSPGGQNYGYTF. The CDR3, as DNA: TGTGCCAGCAGTCCCGGAGGGCAAAACTATGGCTACACCTTC.

V is TRBV6-6 and J is TRBJ1-5, with a tentative D call TRBD1 (6 bases). V dropped 4 bases and J dropped 3 bases, with 13 bases sitting between them. CDR3 length: 15 amino acids. Germline-derived CDR1 and CDR2 are MNHNY and SVGAGI (reference sequence). The chain's CDR3 is CASSSGQLYNQPQHF. The CDR3 coding sequence is TGTGCCAGCAGTTCAGGACAGCTATACAATCAGCCCCAGCATTTT.

V and J are TRBV4-1 and TRBJ2-7, with 8 bases aligning to TRBD2. CDR1 is MGHRA, CDR2 YSYEKL, per germline. The trim removed 0 bases at V and 7 bases at J, leaving 8 bases unmatched. The CDR3 totals 15 residues. CDR3: CASSQDTAGVREQYF. CDR3 nucleotide sequence: TGCGCCAGCAGCCAAGATACAGCGGGAGTTCGTGAGCAGTACTTC.

This clone occurred a few times. The chain couples TRBV24-1 to TRBJ2-6; tentative D call: TRBD1 (6 bases). Trimming took off 5 bases at V and 7 bases at J, with 20 bases between the two ends. Germline values: CDR1 KGHDR, CDR2 SFDVKD. This CDR3 is 17 amino acids long. The DNA of the CDR3 is TGTGCCACCAGTGGCCGGGACAAGGGTCTGGAAGCCAACGTCCTGACTTTC. This sequence encodes CATSGRDKGLEANVLTF.

This CDR3 reads CASSLGGMATQYF. For the CDR3, the DNA is TGTGCCAGCAGTTTGGGAGGGATGGCTACGCAGTATTTT. The genes are TRBV28 and TRBJ2-3; the match to TRBD2 covers 7 bases. From germline, CDR1 is MDHEN and CDR2 SYDVKM. The CDR3 is made up of 13 amino acids. Losses at the gene ends were 3 bases for V and 8 bases for J; bases not matched to a gene: 5.

This rearrangement joins TRBV5-1 to TRBJ2-7, with D hard to call. The CDR3 runs 12 residues. V was clipped by 0 bases and J by 4 bases, with 5 bases between them. Germline loops: CDR1 SGHRS, CDR2 YFSETQ. CDR3 in DNA: TGCGCCAGCAGCTTGGACGGTTACGAGCAGTACTTC. This encodes CASSLDGYEQYF.

The gene calls are TRBV3-1 (or the pseudogene TRBV3-2) and TRBJ1-5; TRBD1 matches at 8 bases. Looked up from germline, CDR1 is LGHDT and CDR2 is YNNKEL (reference sequence). This CDR3 has 14 amino acids. V lost 1 base and J lost 7; bases outside the gene matches: 3. The CDR3 bases are TGTGCCAGCAGCCAAGCAGGGGGCTGGCAGCCCCAGCATTTT. Translated: CASSQAGGWQPQHF.

The rearrangement uses TRBV9 and TRBJ1-2; TRBD1 agrees at 7 bases. The germline V gene has CDR1 SGDLS and CDR2 YYNGEE. V trimming: 3 bases; J trimming: 4 bases; junction bases outside the gene matches: 9. This CDR3 has 15 residues. CDR3 protein: CASSADRVPRYGYTF. CDR3 sequence (DNA): TGTGCCAGCAGCGCCGACAGGGTCCCCCGCTATGGCTACACCTTC. The variable domain in full, with the rest retrieved from reference TRBV9 and TRBJ1-2, is DSGVTQTPKHLITATGQRVTLRCSPRSGDLSVYWYQQSLDQGLQFLIQYYNGEERAKGNILERFSAQQFPDLHSELNLSSLELGDSALYFCASSADRVPRYGYTFGSGTRLTVV.

The rearrangement uses TRBV3-1 (or the pseudogene TRBV3-2) and TRBJ2-5, with TRBD2 identical over 10 bases. Trimming took 4 bases from V and 5 from J; bases not matched to a gene: 7. The CDR3 covers 15 residues. The germline gives CDR1 LGHDT, CDR2 YNNKEL (reference sequence). In DNA, the CDR3 is TGTGCCAGCAGCCCCTTGGGACTAGCGCGGGAGACCCAGTACTTC. It yields the protein CASSPLGLARETQYF.

V gene TRBV5-1 combines with J gene TRBJ2-2, with 8 bases identical to TRBD2. V was clipped by 7 bases and J by 6 bases; unmatched bases: 8. CDR3 size: 14 residues. The germline gives CDR1 SGHRS, CDR2 YFSETQ. In DNA, the CDR3 is TGCGCCAGCTCCAGCGGGAGCCCCTCCGGGGAGCTGTTTTTT. It codes for CASSSGSPSGELFF.

The V and J genes are TRBV7-6 and TRBJ2-7; a weak D match, TRBD2 (5 bases). Between the trimmed V and J ends, which lost 1 base and 1 base, there was a span of 11 bases. CDR1 is SGHVS and CDR2 is FNYEAQ in the germline V gene. This CDR3 is built from 15 residues. CDR3: CASSLGGYLSYEQYF. The CDR3 DNA is TGTGCCAGCAGCTTAGGCGGGTACCTATCCTACGAGCAGTACTTC. Together with reference TRBV7-6 and TRBJ2-7, the CDR3 gives the full variable domain: GAGVSQSPRYKVTKRGQDVALRCDPISGHVSLYWYRQALGQGPEFLTYFNYEAQQDKSGLPNDRFSAERPEGSISTLTIQRTEQRDSAMYRCASSLGGYLSYEQYFGPGTRLTVT.

This clone has a handful of counts. This chain connects TRBV12-3 or TRBV12-4 to TRBJ2-1; tentatively, D is TRBD1 (6 bases). Trimming cost V 2 bases and J 7 bases, with 9 bases left between them. The CDR3 contains 13 residues. CDR3 coding DNA: TGTGCCAGCAGTTTACTTAGGGGGAATGAGCAGTTCTTC. As protein: CASSLLRGNEQFF.